The text below deals with one T cell receptor beta chain. This clone was observed a single time. Its cognate antigen has yet to be identified. Per-base qualities were not stored, and no clone one base away is much larger. Library generation was performed with the immunoSEQ multiplex PCR assay. The multiplex PCR relied on a mix of 60 forward primers for TCR Vbeta segments and 13 reverse primers for TCR Jbeta segments. A multiplex PCR assay on genomic DNA amplified the CDR3 region of rearranged TCR beta genes. The amplified TCR beta libraries were sequenced on the Illumina HiSeq System as 87-base-pair reads. On the authors' methods: Across the 500 to 850 repertoires, a later analysis counted approximately 83 million unique TCR beta chains, roughly 11 million of which were shared by at least two donors. Raw reads were error-corrected and collapsed into unique sequences by a nearest-neighbor algorithm in which closely related sequences were merged to remove PCR and sequencing errors. V, D and J gene segments were assigned by aligning CDR3 sequences to IMGT reference sequences. For a sequence to be retained, a match of at least six nucleotides to both a V gene segment and a J gene segment was required. Rearrangements were classified as productive when the CDR3 lacked stop codons and remained in frame with V and J, and all other rearrangements were classified as non-productive. Following IMGT convention, CDR3 was defined as the stretch from the second conserved V-encoded cysteine to the conserved J-encoded phenylalanine. Sequences without an unambiguous match to a single V gene segment were excluded from the earlier analysis of several hundred of the donors. In an earlier analysis of some 590 of the donors, a V segment was called functional when productive rearrangements were above 56.7%, and segregating when the standard deviation between donors exceeded 5%. To diagnose cytomegalovirus status from the catalog of TCR beta chain sequences, a statistical classification framework was built. A later analysis assigned V and J genes by comparing TCR nucleotide sequences with IMGT/GENE-DB human TR gene sequences. Using the TCRdist pipeline, a later analysis assigned CDR3 sequences along with most-parsimonious VDJ recombination scenarios. In a later analysis, each TCR beta chain was defined by its CDR3 amino acid sequence together with its V-gene family, and reads lacking a unique V-gene family were excluded. As a way to deal with suspected cross-contamination and a sequencing artifact, a later analysis dropped over 550 nucleotide sequences that were highly shared and had low generation probability. For each public chain, a later analysis derived a clonal expansion index from normalized ranks of inferred template counts within each repertoire. In a later analysis, generation probabilities were computed using a VDJ recombination model fitted to out-of-frame rearrangements, and the results were checked against IGoR. A later analysis scored TCR-TCR, TCR-HLA and TCR-CMV co-occurrence with hypergeometric tests, applying a repertoire-size bias correction to TCR pairs. To estimate false discovery rates, a later analysis permuted the HLA or CMV assignments 20 times. In a later analysis, co-occurring TCRs were grouped using DBSCAN, and TCRdist sequence similarity was added for clustering within HLA-allele-positive subsets. Co-occurrence clustering excluded repertoires with fewer than 30,000 or more than 120,000 public chains, plus five with anomalous nucleotide sharing. Here the immuneACCESS table is served through TCRdb, limited to in-frame sequences with V and J called. Missing clones are a known gap in these copies; in checked studies unresolved V genes cover under half, and the rest lacks a known reason. Clonal size and the V and J genes are those of that table, whereas D and trimming came from the DNA. In all, the sample holds approximately 190,000 clones, and 84% of those were seen once. The ten largest make up approximately 0.25% of the sample.

The data were taken from a study of cytomegalovirus exposure and HLA in healthy donors (dated by TCRdb to 2016 to 2017). General notes on the study: According to an earlier analysis of several hundred of the donors, some 170 million T cells yielded 95 million to 140 million unique TCR beta sequences and approximately 300 Gb of sequence data. Using immunosequencing, the study profiled T cell repertoires from 640 or so subjects and related those repertoires to cytomegalovirus serostatus. Donor age, sex, ethnicity and CMV serostatus were compiled alongside the repertoire data. HLA typing covered class I and class II loci at four-digit resolution. Along with the approximately 700-subject first cohort, a separate validation cohort of 120 different subjects was used. The study aimed to test whether cataloging public T cell receptors could reveal signatures of past pathogen exposure. Every repertoire in the discovery cohort had been generated on one and the same sequencing platform. Among the roughly 400 genotyped donors, around 81% belonged to the genetic ancestry cluster associated with self-reported Caucasian donors. Rather than using new phenotypic data, the later analysis identified candidate immune exposures from TCR beta sequences and from how often those sequences occurred across donors. Roughly 5 DR-DQ haplotypes were handled as single units for association and clustering, since linkage in the cohort was strong. A later genetic analysis used genome-wide SNP genotypes for about 65% of the 666 donors, treating that subset as a discovery cohort. The number of donors typed differed by locus, with about 629-640 for A, B, C, DRB1 and DQB1, roughly 520 for DQA1, about 610 for DPA1, and some 440 for DPB1. The study combined high-throughput TCR immunosequencing, statistical association of individual TCRs with disease status, and machine learning to predict cytomegalovirus infection status. In an earlier analysis of roughly 600 of the donors, high-throughput TCR beta sequencing was used to judge whether each TCR beta V gene segment behaved as functional or pseudogenic. Approximately 300 gigabases of sequencing data and tens of millions of unique TCR sequences were included in an early release covering several hundred HLA-typed donors. A later analysis re-examined previously published TCR beta repertoires from around 670 donors and added high-resolution HLA genotyping to investigate patterns of TCR occurrence. Among about 400 genotyped donors of the cohort, an average of approximately 220,000 unique TCR beta nucleotide sequences was sequenced per donor, of which about 18% were non-productive. General findings and caveats noted by the study authors: It was suggested by the authors that the approach could potentially be generalized to other disease states and immunological phenotypes. According to a later genetic analysis, donors in an Asian-associated ancestry cluster had fewer N-insertions in productive TCRs than the roughly 660-donor mean. Some IMGT-functional V segments, including TRBV6-2 and TRBV6-3, could not be told apart with the 87-base-pair reads, so those segments were excluded. CMV serostatus was the only immune exposure information available for the cohort. Most TCR sequences were observed very rarely across donors, whereas some public TCRs were present in many individuals. The study gave a list of 150 to 200 TCR beta chains associated with cytomegalovirus. A later analysis associated some 17,000 TCR beta sequences with specific HLA alleles at a false discovery rate of 0.05. According to a later analysis, most CMV-associated TCR beta chains appeared to be HLA-restricted, and the HLA associations seemed to be driven largely by CMV exposure. In a later analysis, HLA-associated TCR beta chains were found to be more clonally expanded and to have lower generation probabilities than equally common non-associated chains. Cytomegalovirus status was reported to be diagnosed by the classifier with high specificity and sensitivity in both the original and validation cohorts. A further reported finding was that TCR beta sequences accurately predicted the HLA-A and HLA-B alleles for most subjects in the first cohort. HLA typing was unavailable for some donors at each locus, so association tests used only the typed subset. When HLA alleles, especially DR and DQ, strongly co-occurred, TCR associations were difficult to assign to individual alleles. Several of the top co-occurrence clusters appeared to be linked to parvovirus B19, influenza, CMV and Epstein-Barr virus, according to a later analysis. In vitro tests confirmed that a few of the cytomegalovirus-associated TCR beta chains recognize cytomegalovirus antigens. In a later analysis, the rate of TCR association differed among HLA loci, with DRB1 alleles having the most associated TCRs and HLA-C alleles having the fewest. Correlated functional status among segregating V segments might be attributable to linkage disequilibrium, but an unknown experimental factor could not be ruled out. In an earlier analysis of approximately 590 of the donors, most TCR beta V segments were observed in productive rearrangements about 87% or about 30% of the time, broadly matching IMGT annotations. Because counts were too low, roughly 18 rarely observed V segments, including chromosome 9 orphons, were left out of the earlier analysis of approximately 500 of the donors. Sequencing depth was assumed to be roughly uniform across donors in the presence/absence analyses, though that assumption may not hold. An association between a missense DCLRE1C variant and V-gene and J-gene trimming of TCR beta chains was found in a later genetic analysis and replicated in an independent cohort. This cohort had only TCR beta chains sequenced, and the lack of alpha or paired-chain data limited which features could be detected. A cluster of highly shared sequence variants was judged likely to be a technical artifact of the sequencing pipeline.

Trimming takes 2 bases from V and 2 bases from J, and the germline ends sit 10 bases apart. The CDR3 has 14 amino acids, counting the end cysteine and phenylalanine. CDR3 DNA is the only sequence kept; it has 42 bases, read in frame from the first base. The germline V gene specifies SGHDT as CDR1 and YYEEEE as CDR2. The cohort consisted of 600 to 700 healthy bone marrow donors. At the time of sampling, all cohort members were nominally healthy, though unrecorded immune exposures were likely present. The donor tested CMV seronegative and was one of the 352 seronegative cohort members. A peripheral blood sample was collected from each donor, and TCR beta sequencing was performed on peripheral blood mononuclear cells. The Qiagen DNeasy Blood Extraction Kit was used to extract genomic DNA from the blood cell samples.

The sample taken for sequencing was PBMCs. Rearrangement joined TRBV5-6 to TRBJ1-2, with no D gene named confidently. This receptor was taken from a boy aged 5-17 years in good health and CMV-seronegative. The DNA sequence is TGTGCCAGCAGCTTCCCACCAGAAAACTATGGCTACACCTTC. The resulting protein is CASSFPPENYGYTF. Beyond the CDR3, the reference TRBV5-6 and TRBJ1-2 genes provide the residues; the full variable domain reads: DAGVTQSPTHLIKTRGQQVTLRCSPKSGHDTVSWYQQALGQGPQFIFQYYEEEERQRGNFPDRFSGHQFPNYSSELNVNALLLGDSALYLCASSFPPENYGYTFGSGTRLTVV.